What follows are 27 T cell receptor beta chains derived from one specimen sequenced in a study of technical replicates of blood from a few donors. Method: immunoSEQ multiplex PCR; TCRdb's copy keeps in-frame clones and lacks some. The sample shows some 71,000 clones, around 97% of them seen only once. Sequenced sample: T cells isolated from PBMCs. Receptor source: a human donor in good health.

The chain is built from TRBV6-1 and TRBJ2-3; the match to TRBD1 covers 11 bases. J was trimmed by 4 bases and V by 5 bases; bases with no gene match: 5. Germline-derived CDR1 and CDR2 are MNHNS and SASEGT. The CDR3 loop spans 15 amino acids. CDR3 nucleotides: TGTGCCAGCAGTCTCTGGACAGGGGGCGCAGATACGCAGTATTTT. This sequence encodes CASSLWTGGADTQYF.

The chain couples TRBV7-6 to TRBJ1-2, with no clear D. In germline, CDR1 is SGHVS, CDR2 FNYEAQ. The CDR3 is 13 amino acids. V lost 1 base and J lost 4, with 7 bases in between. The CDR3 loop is CASSLGSIYGYTF. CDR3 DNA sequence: TGTGCCAGCAGCTTAGGGAGTATCTATGGCTACACCTTC.

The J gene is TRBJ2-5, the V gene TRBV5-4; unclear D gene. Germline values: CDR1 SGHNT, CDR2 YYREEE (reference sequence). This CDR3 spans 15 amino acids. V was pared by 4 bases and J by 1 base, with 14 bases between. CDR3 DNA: TGTGCCAGCAGCCGTAAGCGAGAGACCCAAGAGACCCAGTACTTC. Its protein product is CASSRKRETQETQYF.

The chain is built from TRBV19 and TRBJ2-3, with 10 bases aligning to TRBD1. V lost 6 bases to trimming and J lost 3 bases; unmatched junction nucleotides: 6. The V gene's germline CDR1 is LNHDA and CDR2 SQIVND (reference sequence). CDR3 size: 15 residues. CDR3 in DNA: TGTGCCAGTAGCCCCCGGACAGGGGGTACAGATACGCAGTATTTT. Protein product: CASSPRTGGTDTQYF.

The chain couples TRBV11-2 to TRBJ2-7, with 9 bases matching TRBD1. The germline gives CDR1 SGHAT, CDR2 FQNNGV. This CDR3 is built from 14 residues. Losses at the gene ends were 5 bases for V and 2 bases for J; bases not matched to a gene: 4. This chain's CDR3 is CASSVGTGTYEQYF. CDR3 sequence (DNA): TGTGCCAGCAGCGTAGGGACAGGGACCTACGAGCAGTACTTC.

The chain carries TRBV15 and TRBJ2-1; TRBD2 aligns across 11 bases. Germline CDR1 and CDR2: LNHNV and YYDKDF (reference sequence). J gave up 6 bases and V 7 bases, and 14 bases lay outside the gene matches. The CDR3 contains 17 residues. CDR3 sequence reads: CATISLAGVRLSNEQFF. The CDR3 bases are TGTGCCACCATTTCACTAGCGGGAGTTAGGTTAAGCAATGAGCAGTTCTTC.

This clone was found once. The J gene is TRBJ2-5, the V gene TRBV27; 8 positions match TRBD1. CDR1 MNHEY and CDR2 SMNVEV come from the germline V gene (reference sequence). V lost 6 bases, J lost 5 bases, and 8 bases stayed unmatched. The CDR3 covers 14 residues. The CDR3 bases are TGTGCCAGCAGACCGGGACAGGTCCGCGAGACCCAGTACTTC. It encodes CASRPGQVRETQYF.

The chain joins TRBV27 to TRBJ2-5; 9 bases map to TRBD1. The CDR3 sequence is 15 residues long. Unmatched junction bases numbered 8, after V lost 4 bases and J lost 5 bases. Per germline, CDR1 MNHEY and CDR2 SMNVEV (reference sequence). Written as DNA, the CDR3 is TGTGCCAGCAGTTCGAACAGGGGGCGCTGGGAGACCCAGTACTTC. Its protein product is CASSSNRGRWETQYF.

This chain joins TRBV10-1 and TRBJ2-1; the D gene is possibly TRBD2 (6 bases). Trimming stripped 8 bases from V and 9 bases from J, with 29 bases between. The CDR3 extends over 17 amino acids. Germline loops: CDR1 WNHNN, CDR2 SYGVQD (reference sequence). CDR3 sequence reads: CASSSGTRVLICTEQFF. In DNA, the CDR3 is TGCGCCAGCTCATCCGGGACTCGGGTCCTGATTTGTACTGAGCAGTTCTTC.

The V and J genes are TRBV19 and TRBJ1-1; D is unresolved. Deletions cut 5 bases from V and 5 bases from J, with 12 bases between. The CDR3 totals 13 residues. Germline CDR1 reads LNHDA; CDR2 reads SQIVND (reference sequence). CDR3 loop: CASSLRDWTEAFF. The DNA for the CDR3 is TGTGCCAGTAGTCTCCGGGATTGGACTGAAGCTTTCTTT.

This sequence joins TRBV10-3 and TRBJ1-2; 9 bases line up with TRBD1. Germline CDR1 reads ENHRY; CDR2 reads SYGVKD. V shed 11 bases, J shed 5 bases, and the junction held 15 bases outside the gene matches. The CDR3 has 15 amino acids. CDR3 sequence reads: CASGQGLLALYGYTF. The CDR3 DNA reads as TGTGCCTCGGGACAGGGCCTCCTAGCTTTATATGGCTACACCTTC.

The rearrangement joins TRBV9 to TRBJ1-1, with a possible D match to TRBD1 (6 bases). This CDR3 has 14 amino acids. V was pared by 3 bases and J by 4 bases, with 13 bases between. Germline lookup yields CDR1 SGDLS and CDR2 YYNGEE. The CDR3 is CASSARGAATEAFF. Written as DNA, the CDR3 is TGTGCCAGCAGCGCCCGGGGGGCGGCCACTGAAGCTTTCTTT.

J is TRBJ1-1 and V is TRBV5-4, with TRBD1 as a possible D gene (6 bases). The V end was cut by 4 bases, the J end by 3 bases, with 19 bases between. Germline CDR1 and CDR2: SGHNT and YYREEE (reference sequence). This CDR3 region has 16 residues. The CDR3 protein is CASSLKGGAPDTEAFF. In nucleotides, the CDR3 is TGTGCCAGCAGCCTGAAGGGGGGGGCGCCGGACACTGAAGCTTTCTTT. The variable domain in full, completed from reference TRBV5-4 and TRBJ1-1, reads ETGVTQSPTHLIKTRGQQVTLRCSSQSGHNTVSWYQQALGQGPQFIFQYYREEENGRGNFPPRFSGLQFPNYSSELNVNALELDDSALYLCASSLKGGAPDTEAFFGQGTRLTVV.

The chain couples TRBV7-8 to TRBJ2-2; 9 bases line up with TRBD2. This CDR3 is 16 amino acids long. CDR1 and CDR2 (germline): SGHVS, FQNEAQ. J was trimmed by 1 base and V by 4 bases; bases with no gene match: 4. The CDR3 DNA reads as TGTGCCAGCAGCTCTTTAGCGGGAGTGAACACCGGGGAGCTGTTTTTT. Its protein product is CASSSLAGVNTGELFF.

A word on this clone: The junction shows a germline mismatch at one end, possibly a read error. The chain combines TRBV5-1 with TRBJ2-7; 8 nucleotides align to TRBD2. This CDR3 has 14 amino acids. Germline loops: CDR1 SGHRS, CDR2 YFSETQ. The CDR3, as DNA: TGCACCAGCAGCTATAACCGGGGGGGCTACGAGCAGTACTTC. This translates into CTSSYNRGGYEQYF.

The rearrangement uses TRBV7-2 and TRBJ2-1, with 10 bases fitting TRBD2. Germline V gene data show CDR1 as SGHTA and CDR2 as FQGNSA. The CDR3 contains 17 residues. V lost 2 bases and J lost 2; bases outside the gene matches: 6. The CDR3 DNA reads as TGTGCCAGCAGCTTAAATCCCCTAGCGGGAGCCTACAATGAGCAGTTCTTC. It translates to CASSLNPLAGAYNEQFF.

The chain's CDR3 is CASSLGGNSYNEQFF. The CDR3 bases are TGTGCCAGCAGTTTAGGAGGGAACTCCTACAATGAGCAGTTCTTC. The chain combines TRBV27 with TRBJ2-1, with D tentatively TRBD2 (6 bases). The CDR3 covers 15 residues. CDR1 is MNHEY, CDR2 SMNVEV, per germline (reference sequence). V shed 2 bases and J shed 0 bases, with 8 bases lying between them.

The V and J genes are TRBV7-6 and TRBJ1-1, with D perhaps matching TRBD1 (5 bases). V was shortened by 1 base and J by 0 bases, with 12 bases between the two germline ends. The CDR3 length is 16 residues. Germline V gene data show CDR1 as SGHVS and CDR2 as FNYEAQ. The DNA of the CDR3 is TGTGCCAGCAGCTTAGGTGGGGAAGGGGTGAACACTGAAGCTTTCTTT. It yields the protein CASSLGGEGVNTEAFF.

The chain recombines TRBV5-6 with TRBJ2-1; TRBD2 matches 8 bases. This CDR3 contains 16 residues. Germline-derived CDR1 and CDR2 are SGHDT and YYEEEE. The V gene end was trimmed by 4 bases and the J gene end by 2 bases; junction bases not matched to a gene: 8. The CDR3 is CASSTELAEAYNEQFF. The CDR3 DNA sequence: TGTGCCAGCAGCACGGAACTAGCGGAGGCCTACAATGAGCAGTTCTTC.

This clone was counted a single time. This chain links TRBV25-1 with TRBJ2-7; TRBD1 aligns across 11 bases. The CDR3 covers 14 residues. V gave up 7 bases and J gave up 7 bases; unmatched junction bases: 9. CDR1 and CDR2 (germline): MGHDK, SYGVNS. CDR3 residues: CASTDRDRGFEQYF. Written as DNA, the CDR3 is TGTGCCAGCACAGACCGGGACAGGGGGTTTGAGCAGTACTTC.

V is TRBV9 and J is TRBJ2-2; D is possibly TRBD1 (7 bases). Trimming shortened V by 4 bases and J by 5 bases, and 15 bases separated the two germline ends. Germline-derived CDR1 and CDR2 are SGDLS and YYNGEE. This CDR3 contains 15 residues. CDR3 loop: CASSQSQGRTGELFF. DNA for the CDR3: TGTGCCAGCAGCCAGTCACAGGGGAGGACCGGGGAGCTGTTTTTT. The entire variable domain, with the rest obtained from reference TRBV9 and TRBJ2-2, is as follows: DSGVTQTPKHLITATGQRVTLRCSPRSGDLSVYWYQQSLDQGLQFLIQYYNGEERAKGNILERFSAQQFPDLHSELNLSSLELGDSALYFCASSQSQGRTGELFFGEGSRLTVL.

The CDR3 nucleotides are TGCGCCAGCAGCTTGGGGGGGCGCATAGAGACCCAGTACTTC. Translated: CASSLGGRIETQYF. The chain combines TRBV5-1 with TRBJ2-5; tentative D call: TRBD1 (6 bases). Trimming stripped 0 bases from V and 4 bases from J, with 10 bases between. In germline, CDR1 is SGHRS, CDR2 YFSETQ. This CDR3 has 14 residues. Based on the CDR3 plus reference TRBV5-1 and TRBJ2-5, the full variable domain is KAGVTQTPRYLIKTRGQQVTLSCSPISGHRSVSWYQQTPGQGLQFLFEYFSETQRNKGNFPGRFSGRQFSNSRSEMNVSTLELGDSALYLCASSLGGRIETQYFGPGTRLLVL.

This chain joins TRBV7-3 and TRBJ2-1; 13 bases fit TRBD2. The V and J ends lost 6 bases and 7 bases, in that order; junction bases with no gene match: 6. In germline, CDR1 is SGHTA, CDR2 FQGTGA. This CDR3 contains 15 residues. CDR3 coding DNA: TGTGCCAGCAGGCTACTAGCGGGAGGGCTAAATGAGCAGTTCTTC. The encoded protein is CASRLLAGGLNEQFF.

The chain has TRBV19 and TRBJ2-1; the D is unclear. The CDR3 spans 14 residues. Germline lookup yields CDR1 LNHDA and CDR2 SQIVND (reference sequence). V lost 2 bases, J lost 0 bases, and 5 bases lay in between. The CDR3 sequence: CASSILSSYNEQFF. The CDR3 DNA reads TGTGCCAGTAGTATACTTAGCTCCTACAATGAGCAGTTCTTC. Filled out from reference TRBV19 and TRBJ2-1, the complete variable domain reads DGGITQSPKYLFRKEGQNVTLSCEQNLNHDAMYWYRQDPGQGLRLIYYSQIVNDFQKGDIAEGYSVSREKKESFPLTVTSAQKNPTAFYLCASSILSSYNEQFFGPGTRLTVL.

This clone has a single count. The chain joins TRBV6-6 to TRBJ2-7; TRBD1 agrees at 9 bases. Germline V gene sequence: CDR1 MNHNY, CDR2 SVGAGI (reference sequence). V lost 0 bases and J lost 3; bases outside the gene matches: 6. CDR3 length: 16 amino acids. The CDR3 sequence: CASSYSGQGRDYEQYF. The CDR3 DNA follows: TGTGCCAGCAGTTACTCGGGACAGGGCAGAGACTACGAGCAGTACTTC.

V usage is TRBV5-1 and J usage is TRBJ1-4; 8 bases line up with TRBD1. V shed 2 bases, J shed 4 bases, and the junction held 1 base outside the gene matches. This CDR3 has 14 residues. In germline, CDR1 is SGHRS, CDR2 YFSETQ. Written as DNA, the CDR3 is TGCGCCAGCAGCTTTGGACAGGGTAATGAAAAACTGTTTTTT. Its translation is CASSFGQGNEKLFF.

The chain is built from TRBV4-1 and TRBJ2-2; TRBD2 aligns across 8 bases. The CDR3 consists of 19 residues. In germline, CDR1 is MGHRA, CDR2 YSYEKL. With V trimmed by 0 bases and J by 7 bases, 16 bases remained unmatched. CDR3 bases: TGCGCCAGCAGCCAAGATCTTTTCGGACTAGCTCGGACTATCGGGGAGCTGTTTTTT. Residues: CASSQDLFGLARTIGELFF.